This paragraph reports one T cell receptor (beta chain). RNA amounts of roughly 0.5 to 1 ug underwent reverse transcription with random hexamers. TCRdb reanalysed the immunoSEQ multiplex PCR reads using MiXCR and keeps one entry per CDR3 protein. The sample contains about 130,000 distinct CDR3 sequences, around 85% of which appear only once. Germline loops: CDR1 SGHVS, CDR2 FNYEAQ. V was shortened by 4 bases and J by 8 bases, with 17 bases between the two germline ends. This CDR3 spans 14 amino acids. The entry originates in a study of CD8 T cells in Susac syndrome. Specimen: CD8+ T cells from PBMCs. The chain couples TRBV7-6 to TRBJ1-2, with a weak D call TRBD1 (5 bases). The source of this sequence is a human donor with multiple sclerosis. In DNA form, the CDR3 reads TGTGCCAGCAGCTCCGGGGGGGGACTGGAAGGCTACACCTTC. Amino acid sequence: CASSSGGGLEGYTF. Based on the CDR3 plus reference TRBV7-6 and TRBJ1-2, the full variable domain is GAGVSQSPRYKVTKRGQDVALRCDPISGHVSLYWYRQALGQGPEFLTYFNYEAQQDKSGLPNDRFSAERPEGSISTLTIQRTEQRDSAMYRCASSSGGGLEGYTFGSGTRLTVV.